Each of the 32 T cell receptor beta chains below was sequenced from the same sample in a study of response to subunit inactivated influenza vaccine (dated by TCRdb to 2017 to 2018). Library preparation employed RT-PCR. For sequencing, an Illumina HiSeq 2500 was employed. TCRdb trimmed the raw reads at Q25, called clones with MiXCR and kept productive beta chains. Identical CDR3 protein sequences are pooled into one entry, listed with their most common genes and DNA. The sample table lists about 190,000 distinct CDR3 sequences, approximately 15% of them with a count of one. The top ten clones comprise about a quarter of the sample. This specimen consisted of CD8+ T cells sorted from PBMCs, obtained around 5 days after vaccination. The receptors were gathered from a man aged 50 to 60 who received an inactivated influenza vaccine. Donor details come from another sample of the same person, matched by shared clones.

This clonotype was counted only a few times. The rearrangement uses TRBV7-2 and TRBJ2-1; maybe TRBD1 (6 bases). Germline V gene lookup returns CDR1 SGHTA and CDR2 FQGNSA. The V and J ends lost 4 bases and 2 bases respectively, with 15 bases between them. The CDR3 runs 16 residues. The CDR3: CASSSIDRPPYNEQFF. CDR3 coding DNA: TGTGCCAGCAGCTCCATAGACAGGCCCCCCTACAATGAGCAGTTCTTC.

The V and J genes are TRBV6-2 or TRBV6-3 and TRBJ1-5, with D uncertain. The CDR3 totals 15 residues. Trimming removed 2 bases from V and 0 bases from J, with 8 bases in between. Germline values: CDR1 MNHEY, CDR2 SVGEGT. For the CDR3, the DNA is TGTGCCAGCAGTTACGTCAGAAGTAGCAATCAGCCCCAGCATTTT. This encodes CASSYVRSSNQPQHF.

This clonotype was counted only a few times. The V call is TRBV27, the J call TRBJ2-7; 9 bases map to TRBD1. The junction had 4 bases not matched to a gene; V was cut back by 0 bases and J by 7 bases. The CDR3 sequence is 14 residues long. Germline lookup yields CDR1 MNHEY and CDR2 SMNVEV (reference sequence). The CDR3 DNA reads as TGTGCCAGCAGTTTATCGACAGGGGGTGAGGAGCAGTACTTC. Protein: CASSLSTGGEEQYF.

The V gene is TRBV7-8, the J gene TRBJ2-5; TRBD2 aligns across 7 bases. Looked up from germline, CDR1 is SGHVS and CDR2 is FQNEAQ. The CDR3 has 13 amino acids. V dropped 0 bases and J dropped 5; count of bases not matched to a gene: 0. CDR3 sequence (DNA): TGTGCCAGCAGCTTAGCACTAGCGGAGACCCAGTACTTC. This gives the protein CASSLALAETQYF. Full variable domain (outside the CDR3, taken from reference TRBV7-8 and TRBJ2-5): GAGVSQSPRYKVAKRGQDVALRCDPISGHVSLFWYQQALGQGPEFLTYFQNEAQLDKSGLPSDRFFAERPEGSVSTLKIQRTQQEDSAVYLCASSLALAETQYFGPGTRLLVL.

The rearrangement uses TRBV5-6 and TRBJ2-7; the match to TRBD2 covers 11 bases. V trimming: 0 bases; J trimming: 7 bases; junction bases outside the gene matches: 6. The CDR3 loop spans 15 amino acids. CDR1 is SGHDT, CDR2 YYEEEE, per germline. In nucleotides, the CDR3 is TGTGCCAGCAGCTTGGCTAGCGGGGGGCTCTGGGAGCAGTACTTC. It encodes CASSLASGGLWEQYF.

The genes are TRBV7-9 and TRBJ2-7; 9 bases are shared with TRBD1. J gave up 4 bases and V 5 bases, and 6 bases lay outside the gene matches. In germline, CDR1 is SEHNR, CDR2 FQNEAQ (reference sequence). The CDR3 loop spans 14 amino acids. The CDR3 DNA is TGTGCCAGCAGCGACGGGACAGGGCCTTACGAGCAGTACTTC. Translating gives CASSDGTGPYEQYF.

This chain links TRBV30 with TRBJ1-2; a weak D match, TRBD1 (5 bases). The germline gives CDR1 GTSNPN, CDR2 SVGIG (reference sequence). The CDR3 totals 14 residues. V lost 4 bases and J 6 bases, leaving 18 bases between the germline ends. CDR3 sequence (DNA): TGTGCCTGGAAAGAGACAGAATCGCCCAATGGCTACACCTTC. It codes for CAWKETESPNGYTF.

A few counts support this clonotype. The chain is built from TRBV4-1 and TRBJ2-1, with 7 bases matching TRBD2. Looked up from germline, CDR1 is MGHRA and CDR2 is YSYEKL. The CDR3 has 17 residues. The ends lost 3 bases at V and 6 bases at J; junction bases unmatched: 14. The CDR3 DNA sequence: TGCGCCAGCAGCCACCTTTCCAGCGGGGTGGCGGGCAATGAGCAGTTCTTC. Its translation is CASSHLSSGVAGNEQFF.

The V call is TRBV4-1, the J call TRBJ2-1, with 7 bases identical to TRBD2. V lost 0 bases, J lost 4 bases, and 3 bases stayed unmatched. The CDR3 contains 15 residues. CDR1 is MGHRA, CDR2 YSYEKL, per germline. CDR3 DNA sequence: TGCGCCAGCAGCCAAGAGGGACTACTTTACAATGAGCAGTTCTTC. As protein: CASSQEGLLYNEQFF.

The chain carries TRBV7-9 and TRBJ1-1; 7 bases are a match to TRBD1. The CDR3 is made up of 16 amino acids. CDR1 and CDR2 from the germline V gene are SEHNR and FQNEAQ (reference sequence). The V segment lost 0 bases and the J segment 2 bases; nucleotides outside the gene matches: 6. CDR3 in amino acids: CASSLAHRGSNTEAFF. As DNA, the CDR3 is TGTGCCAGCAGCTTAGCCCACAGGGGAAGTAACACTGAAGCTTTCTTT.

The J gene is TRBJ1-1, the V gene TRBV6-5; TRBD1 matches at 10 bases. The V segment lost 0 bases and the J segment 5 bases; nucleotides outside the gene matches: 3. This CDR3 region has 15 residues. CDR1 is MNHEY, CDR2 SVGAGI, per germline. Here the CDR3 reads CASSYSGTGATEAFF. The CDR3 nucleotides are TGTGCCAGCAGTTACTCCGGGACAGGGGCTACTGAAGCTTTCTTT.

This clonotype has more than one count but fewer than ten. The V and J genes are TRBV4-1 and TRBJ1-1; 7 bases match TRBD1. Germline V lookup: CDR1 MGHRA, CDR2 YSYEKL. J lost 5 bases, V lost 3 bases, and 9 bases had no gene match. This CDR3 spans 15 amino acids. The CDR3 DNA reads TGCGCCAGCAGCCATGCACAGGGGTGGGAAACTGAAGCTTTCTTT. Translated, it gives CASSHAQGWETEAFF.

In its sample, this clonotype was seen a few times. A much larger clonotype is one base distant, so this may be a read error. The chain recombines TRBV7-8 with TRBJ1-1, with unresolved D. V was clipped by 2 bases and J by 1 base, with 5 bases between them. Germline V gene sequence: CDR1 SGHVS, CDR2 FQNEAQ. The CDR3 has 13 residues. The CDR3 region has the DNA TGTGCCAGCAGCTTAATTCCGAACACTGAAGCTTTCTTT. Protein product: CASSLIPNTEAFF. Full variable domain (missing parts from reference TRBV7-8 and TRBJ1-1): GAGVSQSPRYKVAKRGQDVALRCDPISGHVSLFWYQQALGQGPEFLTYFQNEAQLDKSGLPSDRFFAERPEGSVSTLKIQRTQQEDSAVYLCASSLIPNTEAFFGQGTRLTVV.

The rearrangement links TRBV6-2 or TRBV6-3 to TRBJ2-2; 10 bases match TRBD1. Unmatched junction bases numbered 3, after V lost 5 bases and J lost 0 bases. This CDR3 has 16 amino acids. CDR1 is MNHEY and CDR2 is SVGEGT in the germline V gene. The CDR3 DNA reads as TGTGCCAGCAGTCCCGGACAGGGGGCGAACACCGGGGAGCTGTTTTTT. Encoded protein: CASSPGQGANTGELFF.

This clonotype has just a few counts. The chain is built from TRBV27 and TRBJ2-7; TRBD2 might be the D (5 bases). V lost 3 bases, J lost 0 bases, and 9 bases lay in between. CDR1 is MNHEY, CDR2 SMNVEV, per germline (reference sequence). There are 14 residues in the CDR3. This chain's CDR3 is CASSFSASSYEQYF. In nucleotides, the CDR3 is TGTGCCAGCAGTTTTAGCGCTAGCTCCTACGAGCAGTACTTC.

The genes are TRBV11-1 and TRBJ2-2; 7 positions match TRBD1. Germline CDR1 SGHAT, CDR2 FQDESV (reference sequence). J lost 1 base, V lost 5 bases, and 7 bases had no gene match. The CDR3 spans 16 residues. Here the CDR3 reads CASSPDRDENTGELFF. The CDR3 DNA reads TGTGCCAGCAGCCCCGACAGGGACGAGAACACCGGGGAGCTGTTTTTT.

The rearrangement links TRBV6-7 to TRBJ1-5; D ambiguous. Being an ORF, TRBV6-7 has a function that is uncertain. The V and J ends lost 4 bases and 8 bases respectively, with 3 bases between them. CDR3 length: 10 residues. For the CDR3, the DNA is TGTGCCAGCAGTTCCGAGCCCCAGCATTTT. Its protein product is CASSSEPQHF.

The chain combines TRBV10-3 with TRBJ2-7; 8 bases agree with TRBD1. Germline assignment: CDR1 ENHRY and CDR2 SYGVKD. V lost 3 bases and J lost 5; bases outside the gene matches: 6. CDR3 length: 14 amino acids. CDR3 sequence reads: CAISDETGVDEQYF. In nucleotides, the CDR3 is TGTGCCATCAGTGACGAGACAGGGGTTGACGAGCAGTACTTC.

This clonotype was seen a handful of times. The chain is built from TRBV7-3 and TRBJ2-1, with 13 nucleotides matching TRBD2. Unmatched junction bases numbered 7, after V lost 1 base and J lost 1 base. In germline, CDR1 is SGHTA, CDR2 FQGTGA. This CDR3 is built from 19 residues. The CDR3 protein is CASSLRGLAGLGSYNEQFF. CDR3 bases: TGTGCCAGCAGCTTAAGGGGACTAGCGGGATTAGGATCCTACAATGAGCAGTTCTTC.

This clonotype was observed at least ten times. V is TRBV7-2 and J is TRBJ2-3; the match to TRBD2 covers 12 bases. The ends lost 6 bases at V and 2 bases at J; junction bases unmatched: 3. Germline V lookup: CDR1 SGHTA, CDR2 FQGNSA. CDR3 size: 15 residues. This CDR3 reads CASSRLAGVTDTQYF. In DNA form, the CDR3 reads TGTGCCAGCAGTCGACTAGCGGGAGTCACAGATACGCAGTATTTT.

The rearrangement links TRBV2 to TRBJ2-7, with 9 positions matching TRBD1. With V trimmed by 4 bases and J by 2 bases, 6 bases remained unmatched. The length of the CDR3 is 15 residues. Germline assignment: CDR1 SNHLY and CDR2 FYNNEI. CDR3 sequence: CASSVQGAIPYEQYF. Here the CDR3 DNA reads TGTGCCAGCAGTGTACAGGGGGCTATACCCTACGAGCAGTACTTC. Looking up the rest from reference TRBV2 and TRBJ2-7 gives the full variable domain: EPEVTQTPSHQVTQMGQEVILRCVPISNHLYFYWYRQILGQKVEFLVSFYNNEISEKSEIFDDQFSVERPDGSNFTLKIRSTKLEDSAMYFCASSVQGAIPYEQYFGPGTRLTVT.

This clonotype was seen a few times. The chain has TRBV15 and TRBJ2-5, with TRBD1 identical over 7 bases. This CDR3 is 13 amino acids long. Germline values: CDR1 LNHNV, CDR2 YYDKDF (reference sequence). V was clipped by 6 bases and J by 1 base; unmatched bases: 2. CDR3 coding DNA: TGTGCCACCAGTGAGGGGGCCCAAGAGACCCAGTACTTC. It encodes CATSEGAQETQYF.

This clonotype was seen more than once but under ten times. The V and J genes are TRBV15 and TRBJ2-2, with 13 bases fitting TRBD2. Per germline, CDR1 LNHNV and CDR2 YYDKDF (reference sequence). CDR3 size: 17 residues. The V segment lost 0 bases and the J segment 7 bases; nucleotides outside the gene matches: 5. The CDR3, as DNA: TGTGCCACCAGCAGAGATCGACTAGCGGGGGGACTCGGGGAGCTGTTTTTT. This translates into CATSRDRLAGGLGELFF.

This clonotype has a handful of counts. The J gene is TRBJ2-7, the V gene TRBV7-6; D not resolved. V lost 1 base, J lost 3 bases, and 13 bases lay in between. This CDR3 has 15 residues. CDR1 and CDR2 from the germline V gene are SGHVS and FNYEAQ. The DNA for the CDR3 is TGTGCCAGCAGCTTAGAGAACTCTTACTACTACGAGCAGTACTTC. It is translated as CASSLENSYYYEQYF.

There are many counts of this clonotype. The chain employs TRBV30 and TRBJ2-7, with 10 bases identical to TRBD2. V was pared by 2 bases and J by 5 bases, with 3 bases of the junction left unmatched. CDR1 GTSNPN and CDR2 SVGIG come from the germline V gene (reference sequence). The CDR3 has 13 residues. The CDR3 nucleotides are TGTGCCTGGAGTAGCGGGAGGGGTAACGAGCAGTACTTC. Translated, it gives CAWSSGRGNEQYF.

This clonotype appeared many times. This chain links TRBV5-1 with TRBJ2-1; D uncertain. Deletions cut 3 bases from V and 8 bases from J, with 6 bases between. The CDR3 covers 11 residues. The germline gives CDR1 SGHRS, CDR2 YFSETQ. The CDR3 DNA reads TGCGCCAGCAGCTCTCTAGATGAGCAGTTCTTC. Translating it yields CASSSLDEQFF.

The sample holds a few counts of this clonotype. The chain uses TRBV29-1 and TRBJ1-1; the D is unclear. Deletions cut 6 bases from V and 0 bases from J, with 11 bases between. The germline V gene encodes CDR1 SQVTM and CDR2 ANQGSEA. The CDR3 totals 13 residues. Here the CDR3 DNA reads TGCAGCGTAGTTGCGATCATGAACACTGAAGCTTTCTTT. It encodes CSVVAIMNTEAFF.

This clonotype was found a few times. V is TRBV12-3 or TRBV12-4 and J is TRBJ1-6; D is perhaps TRBD1 (5 bases). Trimming removed 4 bases at V and 4 bases at J, with 11 bases between. The CDR3 is 15 amino acids. The DNA for the CDR3 is TGTGCCAGCAGTTCTATAGGGGAATATAATTCACCCCTCCACTTT. Residues: CASSSIGEYNSPLHF.

There are a few counts of this clonotype. J is TRBJ2-4 and V is TRBV7-2, with D hard to call. The CDR3 covers 15 residues. CDR1 is SGHTA, CDR2 FQGNSA, per germline. V was pared by 3 bases and J by 1 base, with 10 bases between. Here the CDR3 reads CASSLLMVAKNIQYF. For the CDR3, the DNA is TGTGCCAGCAGCTTGTTGATGGTGGCCAAAAACATTCAGTACTTC.

This clonotype was found a few times. V is TRBV10-3 and J is TRBJ2-5; 7 positions match TRBD1. V was clipped by 2 bases and J by 3 bases; unmatched bases: 3. Germline assignment: CDR1 ENHRY and CDR2 SYGVKD. This CDR3 region has 14 residues. The CDR3 protein is CAISEPTGEETQYF. Written as DNA, the CDR3 is TGTGCCATCAGTGAGCCTACAGGGGAAGAGACCCAGTACTTC.

This clonotype has just a few counts. The chain recombines TRBV7-7 with TRBJ2-2, with a possible D match to TRBD2 (5 bases). Between the trimmed V and J ends, which lost 5 bases and 6 bases, there was a span of 10 bases. The germline V gene has CDR1 SSHAT and CDR2 FNYEAQ (reference sequence). The CDR3 runs to 13 residues. CDR3 sequence reads: CASSHLASGELFF. The CDR3 bases are TGTGCCAGCAGCCATTTAGCGTCCGGGGAGCTGTTTTTT.

This clonotype was counted only a few times. The rearrangement links TRBV11-2 to TRBJ1-4; D is possibly TRBD1 (6 bases). The CDR3 covers 15 residues. Trimming removed 6 bases from V and 4 bases from J, with 15 bases in between. The germline V gene encodes CDR1 SGHAT and CDR2 FQNNGV. CDR3 residues: CASSYEQGYNEKLFF. DNA for the CDR3: TGTGCCAGCAGTTATGAACAGGGTTATAATGAAAAACTGTTTTTT.